This T cell receptor beta chain was sequenced in a study of OX40 agonist ivuxolimab in advanced cancers. Study in general: Three patients responded partially, comprising one with hepatocellular carcinoma and two with cutaneous melanoma.

CDR1 is SGHAT, CDR2 FQNNGV, per germline. Trimming removed 1 base from V and 5 bases from J; junction bases left unmatched: 6. The CDR3 consists of 16 residues. The method was immunoSEQ multiplex PCR; TCRdb's version includes in-frame clones alone and lacks a portion of them. The sample contains more than 60,000 clones, roughly 77% of which appear only once. The sequence was obtained from an adult with an advanced solid tumor such as melanoma, head and neck, liver or kidney cancer. The specimen was CD4+ or CD8+ T cells sorted from blood, collected in a trial of the OX40 agonist ivuxolimab. J is TRBJ1-5 and V is TRBV11-2, with 9 bases identical to TRBD1. This CDR3 is CASSLGVDRGYQPQHF. The CDR3 nucleotides are TGTGCCAGCAGCTTAGGGGTGGACAGGGGATATCAGCCCCAGCATTTT.